This paragraph reports one T cell receptor beta chain. The antigen is unknown. This record comes from a study of T cell responses to AZD1222 COVID-19 vaccine. Study-wide findings and caveats: After two AZD1222 doses, spike-specific TCR breadth and depth rose versus day 0. White British people made up most donors, females outnumbered males, and clonal diversity was possibly underestimated. Repertoires were obtained solely post-peak T cell response. Close to half of all spike-specific TCRs reportedly target regions of the variants that are unmutated.

The length of the CDR3 is 12 residues. V was cut by 5 bases and J by 3 bases, with 7 bases left in between. From germline, CDR1 is SGHVS and CDR2 FQNEAQ. Measured with immunoSEQ multiplex PCR; TCRdb has only the in-frame clones, and not every one. The data contain roughly 150,000 clones, about 91% of them singletons. Specimen: peripheral blood, collected on day 0 of AZD1222 vaccination. The V call is TRBV7-8, the J call TRBJ1-2; D gene unclear. This sequence was found in an adult in good health. CDR3 protein: CASSPTDYGYTF. The CDR3 DNA follows: TGTGCCAGCAGCCCGACGGACTATGGCTACACCTTC.